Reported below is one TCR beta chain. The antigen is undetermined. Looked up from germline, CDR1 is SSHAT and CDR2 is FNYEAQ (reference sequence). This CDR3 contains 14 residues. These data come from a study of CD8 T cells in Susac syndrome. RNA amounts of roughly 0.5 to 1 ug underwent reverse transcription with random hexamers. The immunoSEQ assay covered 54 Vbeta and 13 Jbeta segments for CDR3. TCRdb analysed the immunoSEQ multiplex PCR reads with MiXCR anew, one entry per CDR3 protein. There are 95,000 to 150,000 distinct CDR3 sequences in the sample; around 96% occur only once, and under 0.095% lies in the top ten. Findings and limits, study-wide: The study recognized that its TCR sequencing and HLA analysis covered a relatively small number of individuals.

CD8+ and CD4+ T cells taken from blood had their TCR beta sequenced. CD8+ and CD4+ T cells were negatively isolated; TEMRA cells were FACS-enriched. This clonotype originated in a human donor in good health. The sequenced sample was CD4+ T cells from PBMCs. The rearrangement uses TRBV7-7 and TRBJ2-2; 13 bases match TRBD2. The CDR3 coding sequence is TGTGCTAGCCGGACTAGCGGGAGTACCGGGGAGCTGTTTTTT. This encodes CASRTSGSTGELFF. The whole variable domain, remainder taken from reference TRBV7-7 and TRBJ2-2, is GAGVSQSPRYKVTKRGQDVTLRCDPISSHATLYWYQQALGQGPEFLTYFNYEAQPDKSGLPSDRFSAERPEGSISTLTIQRTEQRDSAMYRCASRTSGSTGELFFGEGSRLTVL.